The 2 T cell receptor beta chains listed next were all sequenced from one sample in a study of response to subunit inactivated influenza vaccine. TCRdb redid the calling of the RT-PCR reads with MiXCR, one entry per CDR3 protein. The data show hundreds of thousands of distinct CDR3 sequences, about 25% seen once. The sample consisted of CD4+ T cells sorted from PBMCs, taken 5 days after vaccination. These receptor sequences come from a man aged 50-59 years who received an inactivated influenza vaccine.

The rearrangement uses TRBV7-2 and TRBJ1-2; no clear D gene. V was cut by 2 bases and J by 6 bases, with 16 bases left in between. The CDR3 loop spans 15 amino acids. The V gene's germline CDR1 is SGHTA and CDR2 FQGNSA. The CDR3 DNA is TGTGCCAGCAGCTTATCACCTCGGCAGACCGATGGCTACACCTTC. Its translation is CASSLSPRQTDGYTF.

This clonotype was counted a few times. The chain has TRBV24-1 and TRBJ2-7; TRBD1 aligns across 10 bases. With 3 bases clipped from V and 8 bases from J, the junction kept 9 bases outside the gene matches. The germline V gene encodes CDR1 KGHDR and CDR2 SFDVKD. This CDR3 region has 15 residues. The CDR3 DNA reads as TGTGCCACCAGTGATAAAACCGGGACAGGGGCGAAGCAGTACTTC. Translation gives CATSDKTGTGAKQYF.